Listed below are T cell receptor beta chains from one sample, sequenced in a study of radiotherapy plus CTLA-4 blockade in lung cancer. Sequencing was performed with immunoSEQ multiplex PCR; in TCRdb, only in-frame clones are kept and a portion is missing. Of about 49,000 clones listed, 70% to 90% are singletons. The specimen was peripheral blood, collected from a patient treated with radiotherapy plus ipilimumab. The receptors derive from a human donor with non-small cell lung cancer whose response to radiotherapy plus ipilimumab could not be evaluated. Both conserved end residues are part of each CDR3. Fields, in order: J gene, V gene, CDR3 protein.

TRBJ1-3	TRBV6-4	CASSERQANTIYF
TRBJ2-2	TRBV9	CASSVGFLASTGELFF
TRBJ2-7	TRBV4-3	CASSSGQGTYEQYF
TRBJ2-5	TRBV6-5	CASSYGLAGILETQYF
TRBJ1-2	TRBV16	CASSHQDSKSYGYTF
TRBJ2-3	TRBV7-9	CASSLARGTSGSSDTQYF
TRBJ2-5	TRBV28	CASSGTGPRSQTQYF
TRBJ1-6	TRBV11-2	CASSPDSYSPLHF
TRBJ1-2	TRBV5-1	CASSLAGGAGQGGYTF
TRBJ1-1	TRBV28	CASSPYPLRSEAFF
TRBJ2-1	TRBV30	CAWWDRAYNEQFF
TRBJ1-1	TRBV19	CASRPESAGTEAFF
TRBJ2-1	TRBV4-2	CASSQAQGGYSEQFF
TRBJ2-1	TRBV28	CASRKGLAGEVEFF
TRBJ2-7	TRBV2	CASSPTGLGNYEQYF
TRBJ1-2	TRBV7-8	CASSPRIGDRHYGYTF
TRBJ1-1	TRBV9	CASGQGGREDTEAFF
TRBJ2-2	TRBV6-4	CASSDEASTGELFF
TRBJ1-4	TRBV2	CASSVAGEPRGRFF
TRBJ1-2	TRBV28	CASSLGTGHDYGYTF
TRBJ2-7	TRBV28	CASSFGTGISYEQYF
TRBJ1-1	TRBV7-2	CASSLMTGREAFF
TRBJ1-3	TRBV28	CASSLSGQIMDTIYF
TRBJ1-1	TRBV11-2	CASSLGQGRNTEAFF
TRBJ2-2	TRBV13	CASSLEGASTGELFF
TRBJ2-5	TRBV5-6	CASSSIGLTQYF
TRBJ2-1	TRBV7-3	CASSSQAGSYNEQFF
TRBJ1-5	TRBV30	CAWSTGGDQPQHF
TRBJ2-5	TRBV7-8	CASRSQRGETQYF
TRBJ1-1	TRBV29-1	CSVERGYTEAFF
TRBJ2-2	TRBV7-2	CASSLIQSLKSTGELFF
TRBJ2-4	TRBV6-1	CASSETTDQLAKNIQYF
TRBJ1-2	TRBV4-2	CASSQETAGGYGYTF
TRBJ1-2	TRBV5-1	CASSESRGVYGYTF
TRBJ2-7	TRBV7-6	CASSLAGGAQGEQYF
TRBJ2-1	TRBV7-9	CASRPRLPDNEQFF
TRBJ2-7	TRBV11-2	CASSSRTETYEQYF
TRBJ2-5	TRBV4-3	CASSQGTSGWETQYF
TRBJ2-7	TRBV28	CASISGGGYEQYF
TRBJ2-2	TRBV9	CASSSPTGASTGELFF
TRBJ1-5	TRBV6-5	CAGSLQNSNQPQHF
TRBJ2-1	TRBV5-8	CASSLLSGTRHANEQFF